One T cell receptor (beta chain) is described in this entry. What it binds is unknown. These data are taken from a study of shared clonotypes between healthy human individuals. CDR1 is MNHEY and CDR2 is SVGAGI in the germline V gene. The J segment lost 3 bases and the V segment lost 6 bases, leaving 5 bases of the junction unmatched. The CDR3 has 14 amino acids. Study-wide results and caveats: The four-donor shared clonotypes exceeded non-shared clonotypes in generation probability, with non-shared ones scoring lower.

The data were produced by immunoSEQ multiplex PCR, yet TCRdb's version contains in-frame clones alone and is incomplete. The sample contains roughly 2.5 million clones, around 90% of which appear only once. The sequence came from a man between 18 and 35 years old in good health. Sequencing was done on a sample of naive CD4+ T cells sorted from blood. The subset here: CD45RA+ positively selected. The chain links TRBV6-5 to TRBJ2-3; 8 bases match TRBD2. CDR3 sequence: CASRGGLVTDTQYF. CDR3 DNA sequence: TGTGCCAGCAGGGGGGGACTAGTGACAGATACGCAGTATTTT.